Listed here are 4 T cell receptor beta chains from one sample, sequenced in a study of T cell repertoires in cytomegalovirus infection. For these receptors, no antigen is known. TCRdb reprocessed the reads with MiXCR, giving one entry per CDR3 protein. The data contain fewer than 950,000 distinct CDR3 sequences, less than 35% of them singletons. The material sequenced was cultured CD8+ T cells from PBMCs, taken from culture after CMV antigen stimulation. These receptors were taken from a human donor in good health (CMV status not recorded). Some clones in this sample may be carry-over from other donors' samples.

In nucleotides, the CDR3 is TGTGCCAGCAGTTACTCGGGTGACAGCTCCTACGAGCAGTACTTC. This translates into CASSYSGDSSYEQYF. The chain combines TRBV6-5 with TRBJ2-7, with D perhaps TRBD1 (5 bases). Looked up from germline, CDR1 is MNHEY and CDR2 is SVGAGI. The V and J ends lost 0 bases and 0 bases respectively, with 9 bases between them. CDR3 length equals 15 residues.

The chain carries TRBV12-3 or TRBV12-4 and TRBJ2-6; D gene ambiguous. Trimming cost V 6 bases and J 3 bases, with 12 bases left between them. The CDR3 is 15 residues long. CDR3 loop: CASRSPDGGANVLTF. The DNA for the CDR3 is TGTGCCAGCAGGAGCCCCGATGGTGGGGCCAACGTCCTGACTTTC.

This clonotype was picked up a small number of times. V is TRBV7-9 and J is TRBJ2-5, with D uncertain. CDR3 length: 14 residues. Trimming took 1 base from V and 1 from J, leaving 7 bases between them. The germline V gene encodes CDR1 SEHNR and CDR2 FQNEAQ (reference sequence). CDR3 bases: TGTGCCAGCAGCTTAGTTGCCGTCCAAGAGACCCAGTACTTC. This encodes CASSLVAVQETQYF.

The J gene is TRBJ2-7, the V gene TRBV15; the match to TRBD1 covers 10 bases. Germline-derived CDR1 and CDR2 are LNHNV and YYDKDF (reference sequence). This CDR3 has 14 amino acids. Trimming at V came to 1 base and at J to 7 bases, leaving 4 bases not matched to a gene. The CDR3 protein is CATSRAGQGKEQYV. The CDR3, as DNA: TGTGCCACCAGCAGAGCGGGACAGGGGAAAGAGCAGTACGTC.